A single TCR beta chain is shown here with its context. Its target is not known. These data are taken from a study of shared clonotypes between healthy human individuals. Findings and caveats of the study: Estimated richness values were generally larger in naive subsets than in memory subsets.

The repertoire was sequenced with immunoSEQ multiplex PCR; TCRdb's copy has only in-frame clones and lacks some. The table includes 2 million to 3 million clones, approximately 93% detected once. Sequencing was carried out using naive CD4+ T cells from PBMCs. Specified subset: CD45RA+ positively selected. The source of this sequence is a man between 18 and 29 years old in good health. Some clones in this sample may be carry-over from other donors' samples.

CDR3 nucleotides: TGTGCCAGCAGCTTAGAAGGGACAGCACAAGAGACCCAGTACTTC. Its translation: CASSLEGTAQETQYF. The chain is built from TRBV11-2 and TRBJ2-5; TRBD1 matches 7 bases. CDR3 length equals 15 residues. With 0 bases clipped from V and 2 bases from J, the junction kept 3 bases outside the gene matches. The germline CDR1 and CDR2 sequences are SGHAT and FQNNGV.